This is a list of T cell receptor beta chains from one sample in a study of cytomegalovirus exposure and HLA in healthy donors. TCRdb keeps only in-frame clones here, not all; method: immunoSEQ multiplex PCR. Of under 150,000 clones listed, nearly 80% were seen once; the top ten hold around 4.9%. Source material: PBMCs. These receptors were collected from a male donor in good health and CMV-seronegative. CDR3s include the opening cysteine and the closing phenylalanine or tryptophan.

TRBV2 | CASSDRLYQETQYF
TRBV15 | CATSRDIRHSESFANTGELFF
TRBV2 | CASSVGAAGNTIYF
TRBV5-6 | CASSRGTGGTDTQYF
TRBV6-1 | CASSGRQMNTEAFF
TRBV6-5 | CASSLGTGGHEQYF
TRBV7-8 | CASSLFQGGTEAFF
TRBV6-5 | CASSYGQHTEAFF
TRBV10-2 | CASSGNEVAYEQYF
TRBV9 | CASSREGANSNYGYTF
TRBV7-2 | CASSNTAIRSSYEQYF
TRBV7-2 | CASSVGGGWNEQFF
TRBV4-1 | CASSTLQGGYGYTF
TRBV2 | CASSEYGGTDTQYF
TRBV28 | CASSLHSGGAWEQFF
TRBV29-1 | CSVDDSLMREYGYTF
TRBV7-2 | CASSSGLAGNLETQYF
TRBV7-3 | CASSFGGTSGANVLTF
TRBV2 | CASSGLAGGGETQYF
TRBV11-2 | CASSLNPSGNQPQHF
TRBV9 | CASSVEVAGGYNEQFF
TRBV7-2 | CASSLGGGRQETQYF
TRBV27 | CASSLRGNTEAFF
TRBV30 | CAWRKRGLGNTEAFF
TRBV7-6 | CASSLEGGSYEQYF
TRBV6-6 | CASSYGRGLNSPLHF
TRBV4-2 | CASSQVQGEQETQYF
TRBV4-2 | CASSPERGSYNEQFF
TRBV2 | CASSDDGTVEAFF
TRBV5-1 | CASSLAGLGGGEKLFF
TRBV19 | CASSPGGRATNSPLHF
TRBV5-1 | CASSSGHGTYEQYF
TRBV30 | CASQGLDGYTF
TRBV5-1 | CASTSYRDEQFF
TRBV10-3 | CATNRGLETGELFF
TRBV9 | CASSGGGYNEQFF
TRBV4-1 | CASSQEQMNTEAFF
TRBV4-3 | CASSPGGLAGGRSTGELFF
TRBV5-1 | CASSLDRNGYTF
TRBV6-5 | CASSTDRSSTEAFF
TRBV9 | CASSVAGSSTEAFF
TRBV28 | CASKAGGVNTEAFF
TRBV7-3 | CASSPTGTSEETQYF
TRBV6-5 | CASGGGQRELFF
TRBV5-1 | CASSLGAGAGNTGELFF